These 3 T cell receptor beta chains originate from one sample sequenced in a study of T-cell memory formation after mild COVID-19. TCRdb re-called the 5' RACE reads through MiXCR, storing one row per CDR3 protein. In the table there are more than 80,000 distinct CDR3 sequences, 12% of which are singletons. The sequencing input was PBMCs or a T cell subset sorted from them (not recorded which). These receptors were taken from an adult woman who had mild COVID-19 (a few samples of this study predate the infection). Cell type and time point are not known.

This clonotype was detected only once. The CDR3 sequence: CASSLSGAYEQYF. The CDR3 bases are TGCGCCAGCAGCCTTTCAGGGGCGTACGAGCAGTACTTC. The genes are TRBV4-1 and TRBJ2-7; possible D gene TRBD1, 6 bases. The CDR3 loop spans 13 amino acids. Germline CDR1 is MGHRA and CDR2 is YSYEKL. Trimming took 4 bases from V and 4 from J, leaving 11 bases between them.

This clonotype was detected only a few times. The CDR3 is CASSPSGGRVSEQYF. CDR3 DNA: TGTGCCAGCAGCCCCTCGGGGGGACGGGTGAGCGAGCAGTACTTC. V gene TRBV9 combines with J gene TRBJ2-7, with 7 positions matching TRBD2. J lost 6 bases, V lost 4 bases, and 13 bases had no gene match. Per germline, CDR1 SGDLS and CDR2 YYNGEE. This CDR3 is 15 amino acids long.

The chain uses TRBV2 and TRBJ1-5; D is unclear. V dropped 7 bases and J dropped 2 bases, with 15 bases sitting between them. CDR3 size: 15 residues. CDR1 is SNHLY, CDR2 FYNNEI, per germline. CDR3 sequence: CASMMEGTRNQPQHF. The DNA of the CDR3 is TGTGCCAGCATGATGGAGGGTACGCGCAATCAGCCCCAGCATTTT. The full variable domain, with the rest looked up from reference TRBV2 and TRBJ1-5, is EPEVTQTPSHQVTQMGQEVILRCVPISNHLYFYWYRQILGQKVEFLVSFYNNEISEKSEIFDDQFSVERPDGSNFTLKIRSTKLEDSAMYFCASMMEGTRNQPQHFGDGTRLSIL.